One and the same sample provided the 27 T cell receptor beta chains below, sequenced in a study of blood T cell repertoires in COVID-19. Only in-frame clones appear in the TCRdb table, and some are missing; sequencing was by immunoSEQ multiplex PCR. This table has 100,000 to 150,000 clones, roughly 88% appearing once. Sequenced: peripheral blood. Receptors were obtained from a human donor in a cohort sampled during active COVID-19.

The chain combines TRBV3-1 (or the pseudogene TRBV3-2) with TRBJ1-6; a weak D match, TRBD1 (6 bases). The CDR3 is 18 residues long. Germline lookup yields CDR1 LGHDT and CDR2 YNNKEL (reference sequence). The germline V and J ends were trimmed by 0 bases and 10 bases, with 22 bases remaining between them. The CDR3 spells CASSQERQGGDRGSPLHF. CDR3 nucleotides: TGTGCCAGCAGCCAAGAGCGTCAAGGGGGGGATAGGGGCTCACCCCTCCACTTT.

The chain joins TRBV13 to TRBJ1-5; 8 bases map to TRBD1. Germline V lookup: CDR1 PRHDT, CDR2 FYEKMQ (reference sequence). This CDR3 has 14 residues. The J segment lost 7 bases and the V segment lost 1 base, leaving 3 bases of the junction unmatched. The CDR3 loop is CASSLAGGSQPQHF. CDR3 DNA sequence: TGTGCCAGCAGCTTAGCAGGGGGCAGCCAGCCCCAGCATTTT.

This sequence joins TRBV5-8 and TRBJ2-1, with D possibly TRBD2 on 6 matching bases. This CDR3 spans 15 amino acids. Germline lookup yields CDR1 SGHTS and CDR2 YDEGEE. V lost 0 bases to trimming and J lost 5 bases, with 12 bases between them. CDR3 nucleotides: TGTGCCAGCAGCTTGGGGACGGGAGCGGACAATGAGCAGTTCTTC. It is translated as CASSLGTGADNEQFF. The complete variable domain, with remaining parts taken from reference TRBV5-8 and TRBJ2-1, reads EAGVTQSPTHLIKTRGQQATLRCSPISGHTSVYWYQQALGLGLQFLLWYDEGEERNRGNFPPRFSGRQFPNYSSELNVNALELEDSALYLCASSLGTGADNEQFFGPGTRLTVL.

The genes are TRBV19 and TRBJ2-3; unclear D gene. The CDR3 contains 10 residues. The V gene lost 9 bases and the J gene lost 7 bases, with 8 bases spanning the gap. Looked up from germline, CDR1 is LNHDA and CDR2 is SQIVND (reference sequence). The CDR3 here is CARAPNTQYF. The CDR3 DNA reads TGTGCCAGAGCGCCGAATACGCAGTATTTT.

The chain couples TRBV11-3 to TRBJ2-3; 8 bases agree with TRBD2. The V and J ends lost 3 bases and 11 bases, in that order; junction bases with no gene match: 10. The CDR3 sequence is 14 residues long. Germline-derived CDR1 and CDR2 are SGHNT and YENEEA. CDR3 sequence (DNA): TGTGCCAGCAGCTTCGGGAACTCCGGGAGGGAGCAGTATTTT. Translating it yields CASSFGNSGREQYF. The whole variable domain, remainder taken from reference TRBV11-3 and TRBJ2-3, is EAGVVQSPRYKIIEKKQPVAFWCNPISGHNTLYWYLQNLGQGPELLIRYENEEAVDDSQLPKDRFSAERLKGVDSTLKIQPAELGDSAVYLCASSFGNSGREQYFGPGTRLTVL.

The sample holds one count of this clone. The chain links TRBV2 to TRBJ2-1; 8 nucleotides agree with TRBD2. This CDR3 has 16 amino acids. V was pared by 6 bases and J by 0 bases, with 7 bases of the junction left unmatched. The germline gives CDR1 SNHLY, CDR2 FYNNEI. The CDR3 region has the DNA TGTGCCAGCAGCGCCTTAGCGGGGAGCTCCTACAATGAGCAGTTCTTC. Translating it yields CASSALAGSSYNEQFF.

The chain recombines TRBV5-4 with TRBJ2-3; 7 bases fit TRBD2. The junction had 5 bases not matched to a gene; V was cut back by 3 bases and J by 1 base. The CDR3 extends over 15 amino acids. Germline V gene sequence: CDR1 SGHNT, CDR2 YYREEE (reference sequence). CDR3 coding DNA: TGTGCCAGCAGCTATCCTAGCGGTGGCACAGATACGCAGTATTTT. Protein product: CASSYPSGGTDTQYF. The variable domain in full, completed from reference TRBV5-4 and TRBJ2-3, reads ETGVTQSPTHLIKTRGQQVTLRCSSQSGHNTVSWYQQALGQGPQFIFQYYREEENGRGNFPPRFSGLQFPNYSSELNVNALELDDSALYLCASSYPSGGTDTQYFGPGTRLTVL.

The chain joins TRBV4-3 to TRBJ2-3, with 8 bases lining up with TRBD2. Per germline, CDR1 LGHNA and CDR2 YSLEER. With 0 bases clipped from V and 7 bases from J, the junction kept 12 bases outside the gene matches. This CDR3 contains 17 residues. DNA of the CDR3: TGCGCCAGCAGCCAAGAGAGTAGCGGGACTATGGCAAATACGCAGTATTTT. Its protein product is CASSQESSGTMANTQYF.

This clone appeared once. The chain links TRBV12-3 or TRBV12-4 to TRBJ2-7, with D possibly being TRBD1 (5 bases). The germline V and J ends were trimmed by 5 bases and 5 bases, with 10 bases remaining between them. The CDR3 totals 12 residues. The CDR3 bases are TGTGCCAGCAGTCTCAGGGTCAACGAGCAGTACTTC. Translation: CASSLRVNEQYF.

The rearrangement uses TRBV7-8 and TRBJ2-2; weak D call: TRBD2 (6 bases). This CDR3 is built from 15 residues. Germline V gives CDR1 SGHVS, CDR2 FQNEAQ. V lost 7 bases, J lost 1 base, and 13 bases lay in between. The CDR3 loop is CASTEWGGNTGELFF. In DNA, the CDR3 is TGTGCCAGCACCGAATGGGGAGGGAACACCGGGGAGCTGTTTTTT.

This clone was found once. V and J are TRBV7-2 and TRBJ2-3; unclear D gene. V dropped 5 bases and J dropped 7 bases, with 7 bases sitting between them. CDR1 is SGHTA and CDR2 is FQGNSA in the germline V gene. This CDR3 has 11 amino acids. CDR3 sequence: CASSPSYTQYF. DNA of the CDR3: TGTGCCAGCAGCCCTTCTTATACGCAGTATTTT.

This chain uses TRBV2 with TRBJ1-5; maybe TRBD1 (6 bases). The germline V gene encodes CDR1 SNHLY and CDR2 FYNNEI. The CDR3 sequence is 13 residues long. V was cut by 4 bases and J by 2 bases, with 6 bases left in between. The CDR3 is CASSGQGNQPQHF. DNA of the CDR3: TGTGCCAGCAGTGGACAGGGCAATCAGCCCCAGCATTTT.

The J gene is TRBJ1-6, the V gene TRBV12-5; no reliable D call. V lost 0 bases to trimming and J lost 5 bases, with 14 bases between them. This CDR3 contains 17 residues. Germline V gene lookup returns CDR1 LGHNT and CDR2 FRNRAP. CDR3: CASGLVTLGADNSPLHF. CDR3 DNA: TGTGCTAGTGGTTTGGTAACGCTGGGAGCGGATAATTCACCCCTCCACTTT.

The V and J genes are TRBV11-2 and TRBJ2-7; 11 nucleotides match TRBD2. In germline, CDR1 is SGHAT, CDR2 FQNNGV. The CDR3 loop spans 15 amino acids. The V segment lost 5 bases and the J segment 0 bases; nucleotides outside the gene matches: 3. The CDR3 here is CASSVGLAVSYEQYF. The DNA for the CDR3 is TGTGCCAGCAGCGTGGGACTAGCGGTCTCCTACGAGCAGTACTTC.

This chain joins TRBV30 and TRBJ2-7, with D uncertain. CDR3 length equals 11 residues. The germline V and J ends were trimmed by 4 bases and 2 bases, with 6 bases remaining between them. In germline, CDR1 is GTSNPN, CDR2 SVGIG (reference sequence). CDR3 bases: TGTGCCTGGAAGCTTACCTACGAGCAGTACTTC. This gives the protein CAWKLTYEQYF.

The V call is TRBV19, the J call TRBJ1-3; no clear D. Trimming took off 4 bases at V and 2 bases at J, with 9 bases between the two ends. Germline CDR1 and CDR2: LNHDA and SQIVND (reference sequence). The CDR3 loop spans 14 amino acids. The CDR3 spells CASSTPRAGNTIYF. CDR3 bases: TGTGCCAGTAGTACCCCCCGTGCTGGAAACACCATATATTTT.

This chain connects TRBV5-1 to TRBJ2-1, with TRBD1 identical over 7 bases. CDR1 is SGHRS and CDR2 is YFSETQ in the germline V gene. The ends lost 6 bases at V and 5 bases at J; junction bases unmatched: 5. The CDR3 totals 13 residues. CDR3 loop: CASTGQADNEQFF. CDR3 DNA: TGCGCCAGCACTGGACAGGCAGACAATGAGCAGTTCTTC.

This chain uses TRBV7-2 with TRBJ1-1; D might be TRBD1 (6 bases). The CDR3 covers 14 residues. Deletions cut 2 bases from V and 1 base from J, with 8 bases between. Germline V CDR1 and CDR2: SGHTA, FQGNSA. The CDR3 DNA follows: TGTGCCAGCAGCTTAACAGGGAGGAACACTGAAGCTTTCTTT. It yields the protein CASSLTGRNTEAFF.

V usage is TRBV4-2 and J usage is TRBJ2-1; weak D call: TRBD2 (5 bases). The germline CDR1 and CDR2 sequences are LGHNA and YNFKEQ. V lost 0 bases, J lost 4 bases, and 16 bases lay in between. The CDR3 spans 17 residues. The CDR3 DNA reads TGTGCCAGCAGCCAAGATTTGGACTCCTCTTTATACAATGAGCAGTTCTTC. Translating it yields CASSQDLDSSLYNEQFF.

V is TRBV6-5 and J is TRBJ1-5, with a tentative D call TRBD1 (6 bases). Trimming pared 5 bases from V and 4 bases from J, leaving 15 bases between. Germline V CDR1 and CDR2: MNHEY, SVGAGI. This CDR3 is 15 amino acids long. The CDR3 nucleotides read TGTGCCAGCAGTACGGCAGGGGCGGGTAATCAGCCCCAGCATTTT. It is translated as CASSTAGAGNQPQHF.

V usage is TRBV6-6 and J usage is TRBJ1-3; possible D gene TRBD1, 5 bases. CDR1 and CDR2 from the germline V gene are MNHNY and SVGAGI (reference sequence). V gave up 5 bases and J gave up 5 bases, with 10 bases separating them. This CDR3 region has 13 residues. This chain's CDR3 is CASSPRQRNTIYF. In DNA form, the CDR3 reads TGTGCCAGCAGTCCACGACAGAGAAACACCATATATTTT.

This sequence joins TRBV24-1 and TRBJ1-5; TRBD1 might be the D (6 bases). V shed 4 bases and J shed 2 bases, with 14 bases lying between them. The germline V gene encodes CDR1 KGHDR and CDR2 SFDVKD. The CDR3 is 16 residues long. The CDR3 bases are TGTGCCACCAGTGACCCGCGGAGACAGGGCAATCAGCCCCAGCATTTT. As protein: CATSDPRRQGNQPQHF.

The CDR3 reads CASSEIAGGGNEQFF. CDR3 nucleotides: TGTGCCAGTAGCGAAATAGCGGGAGGAGGCAATGAGCAGTTCTTC. The V and J genes are TRBV19 and TRBJ2-1, with 10 nucleotides matching TRBD2. The CDR3 is 15 amino acids. Germline CDR1 is LNHDA and CDR2 is SQIVND (reference sequence). The junction had 8 bases not matched to a gene; V was cut back by 6 bases and J by 6 bases.

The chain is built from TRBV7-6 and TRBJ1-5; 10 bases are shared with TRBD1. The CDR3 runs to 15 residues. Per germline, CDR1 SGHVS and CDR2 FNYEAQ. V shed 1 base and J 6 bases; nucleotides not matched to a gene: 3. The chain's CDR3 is CASSLGTGGFQPQHF. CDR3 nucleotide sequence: TGTGCCAGCAGCTTAGGGACAGGGGGTTTTCAGCCCCAGCATTTT. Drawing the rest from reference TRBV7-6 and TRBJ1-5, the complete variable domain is GAGVSQSPRYKVTKRGQDVALRCDPISGHVSLYWYRQALGQGPEFLTYFNYEAQQDKSGLPNDRFSAERPEGSISTLTIQRTEQRDSAMYRCASSLGTGGFQPQHFGDGTRLSIL.

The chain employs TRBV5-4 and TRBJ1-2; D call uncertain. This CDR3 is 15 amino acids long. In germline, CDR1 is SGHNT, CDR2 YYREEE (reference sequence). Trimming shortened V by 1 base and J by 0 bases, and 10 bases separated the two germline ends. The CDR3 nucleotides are TGTGCCAGCAGCTTGCCGGGTGATCCTAACTATGGCTACACCTTC. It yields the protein CASSLPGDPNYGYTF.

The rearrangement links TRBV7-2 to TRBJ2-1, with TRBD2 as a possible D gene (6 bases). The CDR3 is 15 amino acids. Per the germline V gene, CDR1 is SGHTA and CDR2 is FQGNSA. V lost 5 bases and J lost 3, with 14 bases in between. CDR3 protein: CASSGPGTVYNEQFF. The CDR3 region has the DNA TGTGCCAGCAGCGGTCCCGGGACTGTCTACAATGAGCAGTTCTTC.

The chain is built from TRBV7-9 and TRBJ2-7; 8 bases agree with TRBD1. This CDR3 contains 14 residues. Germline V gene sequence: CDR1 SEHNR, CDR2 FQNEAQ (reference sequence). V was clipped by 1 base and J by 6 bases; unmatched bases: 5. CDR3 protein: CASSLGTGIREQYF. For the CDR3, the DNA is TGTGCCAGCAGCTTAGGGACAGGGATCCGCGAGCAGTACTTC.